The clone carrying this T cell receptor (beta chain) came up a few times. Its antigen is not known. Brentuximab vedotin exposure varied among the patients, all of whom had relapsed after autologous stem cell transplantation. Patients showed best responses of complete response, partial response or progressive disease. This CDR3 has 15 amino acids. Germline loops: CDR1 SGHRS, CDR2 YFSETQ. Losses at the gene ends were 0 bases for V and 4 bases for J; bases not matched to a gene: 7. The sample belongs to a study of PD-1 blockade in classical Hodgkin lymphoma. Whole-study results and caveats: Whoever responded completely had baseline diversity much like that seen in newly diagnosed patients.

The table came from immunoSEQ multiplex PCR; TCRdb's copy has only in-frame clones and leaves some out. The repertoire consists of 14,000 or so clones, with 83% occurring once and the leading ten covering approximately 22%. The source of this sequence is a human donor with classical Hodgkin lymphoma. The source was peripheral blood mononuclear cells (PBMCs), collected at baseline. This chain links TRBV5-1 with TRBJ2-7; 7 bases agree with TRBD1. The CDR3 protein is CASSLAGTAIYEQYF. CDR3 DNA sequence: TGCGCCAGCAGCTTGGCCGGGACAGCGATTTACGAGCAGTACTTC.